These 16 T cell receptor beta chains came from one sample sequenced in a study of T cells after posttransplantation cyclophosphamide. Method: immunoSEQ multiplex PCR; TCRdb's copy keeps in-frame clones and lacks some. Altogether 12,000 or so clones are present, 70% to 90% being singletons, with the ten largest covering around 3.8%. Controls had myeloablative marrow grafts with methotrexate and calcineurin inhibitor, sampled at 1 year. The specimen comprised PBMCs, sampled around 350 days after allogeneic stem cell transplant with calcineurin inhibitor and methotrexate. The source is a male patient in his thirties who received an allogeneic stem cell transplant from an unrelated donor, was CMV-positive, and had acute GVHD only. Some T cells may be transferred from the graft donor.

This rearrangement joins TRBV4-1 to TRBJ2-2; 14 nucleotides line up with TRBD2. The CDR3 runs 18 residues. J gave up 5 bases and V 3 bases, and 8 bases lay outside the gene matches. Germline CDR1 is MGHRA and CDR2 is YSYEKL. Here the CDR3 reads CASSQGGLAGVGTGELFF. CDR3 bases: TGCGCCAGCAGCCAGGGGGGACTAGCGGGAGTCGGGACCGGGGAGCTGTTTTTT.

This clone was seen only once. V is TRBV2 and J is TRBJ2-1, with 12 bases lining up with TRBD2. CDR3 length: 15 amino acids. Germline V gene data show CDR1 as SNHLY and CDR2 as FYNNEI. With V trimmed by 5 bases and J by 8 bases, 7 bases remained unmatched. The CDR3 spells CASSLLAGGQDEQFF. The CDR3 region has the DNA TGTGCCAGCAGTCTCCTAGCGGGAGGGCAGGATGAGCAGTTCTTC.

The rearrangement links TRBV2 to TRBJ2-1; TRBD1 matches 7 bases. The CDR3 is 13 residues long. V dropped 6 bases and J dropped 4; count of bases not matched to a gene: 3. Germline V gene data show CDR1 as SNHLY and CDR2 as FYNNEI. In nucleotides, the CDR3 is TGTGCCAGCAGCGGGACAGCTTACAATGAGCAGTTCTTC. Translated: CASSGTAYNEQFF. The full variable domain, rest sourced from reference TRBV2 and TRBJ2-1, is EPEVTQTPSHQVTQMGQEVILRCVPISNHLYFYWYRQILGQKVEFLVSFYNNEISEKSEIFDDQFSVERPDGSNFTLKIRSTKLEDSAMYFCASSGTAYNEQFFGPGTRLTVL.

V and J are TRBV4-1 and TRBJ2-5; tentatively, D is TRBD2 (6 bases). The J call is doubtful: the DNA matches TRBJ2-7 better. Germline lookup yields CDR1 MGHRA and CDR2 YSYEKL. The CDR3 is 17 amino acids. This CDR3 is CASSALTPGVPPYEQYF. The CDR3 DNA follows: TGCGCCAGCAGCGCACTCACGCCGGGGGTTCCCCCCTACGAGCAGTACTTC.

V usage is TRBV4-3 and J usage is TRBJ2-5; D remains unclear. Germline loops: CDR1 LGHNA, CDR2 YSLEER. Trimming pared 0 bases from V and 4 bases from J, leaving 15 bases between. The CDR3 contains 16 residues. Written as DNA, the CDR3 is TGCGCCAGCAGCCAAGATGTACTTCGCGGCGGAGAGACCCAGTACTTC. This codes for CASSQDVLRGGETQYF.

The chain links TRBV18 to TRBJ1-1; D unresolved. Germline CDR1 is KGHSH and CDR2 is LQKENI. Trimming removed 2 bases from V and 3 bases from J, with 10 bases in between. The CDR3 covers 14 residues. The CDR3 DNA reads TGTGCCAGCTCACCAGCGCCTCTCCACACTGAAGCTTTCTTT. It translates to CASSPAPLHTEAFF. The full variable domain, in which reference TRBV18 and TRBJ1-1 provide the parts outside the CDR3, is NAGVMQNPRHLVRRRGQEARLRCSPMKGHSHVYWYRQLPEEGLKFMVYLQKENIIDESGMPKERFSAEFPKEGPSILRIQQVVRGDSAAYFCASSPAPLHTEAFFGQGTRLTVV.

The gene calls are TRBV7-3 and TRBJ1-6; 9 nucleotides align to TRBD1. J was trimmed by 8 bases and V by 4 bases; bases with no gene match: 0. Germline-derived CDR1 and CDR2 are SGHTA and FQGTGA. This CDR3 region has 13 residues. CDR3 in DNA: TGTGCCAGCAGCTGGACAGGGGATTCACCCCTCCACTTT. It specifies CASSWTGDSPLHF.

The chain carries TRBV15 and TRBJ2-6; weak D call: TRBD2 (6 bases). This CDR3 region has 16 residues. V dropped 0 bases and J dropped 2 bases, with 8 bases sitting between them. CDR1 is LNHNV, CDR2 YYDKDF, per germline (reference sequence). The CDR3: CATSREGGTGANVLTF. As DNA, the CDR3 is TGTGCCACCAGCAGAGAGGGCGGGACTGGGGCCAACGTCCTGACTTTC. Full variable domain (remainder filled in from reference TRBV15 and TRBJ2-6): DAMVIQNPRYQVTQFGKPVTLSCSQTLNHNVMYWYQQKSSQAPKLLFHYYDKDFNNEADTPDNFQSRRPNTSFCFLDIRSPGLGDTAMYLCATSREGGTGANVLTFGAGSRLTVL.

The DNA for the CDR3 is TGTGCCAGTAGTATCTATGACTCTAAACTGTTTTTT. It translates to CASSIYDSKLFF. V usage is TRBV19 and J usage is TRBJ1-4; D uncertain. Trimming stripped 3 bases from V and 11 bases from J, with 10 bases between. Per the germline V gene, CDR1 is LNHDA and CDR2 is SQIVND (reference sequence). The CDR3 is 12 amino acids.

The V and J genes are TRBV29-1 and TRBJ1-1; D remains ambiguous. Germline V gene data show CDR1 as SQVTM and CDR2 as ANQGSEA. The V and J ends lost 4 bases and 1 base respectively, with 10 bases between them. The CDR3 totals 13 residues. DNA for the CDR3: TGCAGCGTTGCCCACACACCGAACACTGAAGCTTTCTTT. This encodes CSVAHTPNTEAFF.

Written as DNA, the CDR3 is TGTGCCAGCTCACAACTAGCGGGAAAGGTCGGGGAGCTGTTTTTT. Its protein product is CASSQLAGKVGELFF. This chain links TRBV18 with TRBJ2-2; 10 bases line up with TRBD2. The germline V gene encodes CDR1 KGHSH and CDR2 LQKENI. J gave up 7 bases and V 4 bases, and 6 bases lay outside the gene matches. The CDR3 loop spans 15 amino acids.

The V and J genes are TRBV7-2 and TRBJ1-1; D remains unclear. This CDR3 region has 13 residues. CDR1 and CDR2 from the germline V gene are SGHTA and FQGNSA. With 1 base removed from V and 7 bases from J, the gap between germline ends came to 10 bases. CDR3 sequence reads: CASSLVFGYEAFF. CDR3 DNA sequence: TGTGCCAGCAGCTTAGTTTTCGGTTATGAAGCTTTCTTT. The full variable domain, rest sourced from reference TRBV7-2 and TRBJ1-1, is GAGVSQSPSNKVTEKGKDVELRCDPISGHTALYWYRQSLGQGLEFLIYFQGNSAPDKSGLPSDRFSAERTGGSVSTLTIQRTQQEDSAVYLCASSLVFGYEAFFGQGTRLTVV.

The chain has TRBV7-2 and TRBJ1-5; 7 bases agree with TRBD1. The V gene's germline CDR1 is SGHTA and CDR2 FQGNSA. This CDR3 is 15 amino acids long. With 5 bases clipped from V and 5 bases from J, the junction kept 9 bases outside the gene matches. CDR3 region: CASSPRQGSYQPQHF. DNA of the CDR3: TGTGCCAGCAGCCCTCGACAGGGCTCCTATCAGCCCCAGCATTTT. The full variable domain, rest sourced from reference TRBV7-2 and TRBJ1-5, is GAGVSQSPSNKVTEKGKDVELRCDPISGHTALYWYRQSLGQGLEFLIYFQGNSAPDKSGLPSDRFSAERTGGSVSTLTIQRTQQEDSAVYLCASSPRQGSYQPQHFGDGTRLSIL.

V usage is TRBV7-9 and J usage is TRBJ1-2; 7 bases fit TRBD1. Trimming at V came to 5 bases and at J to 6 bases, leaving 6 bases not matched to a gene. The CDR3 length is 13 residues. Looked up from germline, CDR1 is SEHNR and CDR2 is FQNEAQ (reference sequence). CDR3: CASSANRGDGYTF. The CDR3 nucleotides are TGTGCCAGCAGCGCTAACAGGGGAGATGGCTACACCTTC.

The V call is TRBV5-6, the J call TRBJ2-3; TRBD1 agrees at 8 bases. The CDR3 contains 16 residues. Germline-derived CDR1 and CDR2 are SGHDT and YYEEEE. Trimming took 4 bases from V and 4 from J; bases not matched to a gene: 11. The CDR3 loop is CASSPLDRVAADTQYF. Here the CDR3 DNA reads TGTGCCAGCAGCCCACTGGACAGGGTGGCGGCAGATACGCAGTATTTT.

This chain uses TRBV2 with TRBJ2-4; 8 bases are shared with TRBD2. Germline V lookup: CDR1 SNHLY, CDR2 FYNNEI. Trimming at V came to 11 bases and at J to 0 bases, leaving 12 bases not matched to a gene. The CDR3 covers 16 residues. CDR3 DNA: TGTGCCCGCCGGGGGGGAGGGGATCTAGCCAAAAACATTCAGTACTTC. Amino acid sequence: CARRGGGDLAKNIQYF. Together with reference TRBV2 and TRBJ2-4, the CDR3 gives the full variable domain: EPEVTQTPSHQVTQMGQEVILRCVPISNHLYFYWYRQILGQKVEFLVSFYNNEISEKSEIFDDQFSVERPDGSNFTLKIRSTKLEDSAMYFCARRGGGDLAKNIQYFGAGTRLSVL.